This note documents a single T cell receptor beta chain sequence. This CDR3 is 15 amino acids long. Germline V gives CDR1 MDHEN, CDR2 SYDVKM. V dropped 6 bases and J dropped 3 bases, with 14 bases sitting between them. This record comes from a study of cytomegalovirus exposure and HLA in healthy donors. Both 60 Vbeta primers and 13 Jbeta primers went into the PCR. Clones were read by immunoSEQ multiplex PCR, and TCRdb kept only the in-frame ones, dropping some. The data hold approximately 150,000 clones, with about 80% observed a single time. The specimen sequenced was PBMCs. The TCR was taken from a man aged 25-40 years in good health and CMV-seronegative. The chain combines TRBV28 with TRBJ1-4; D remains ambiguous. This CDR3 reads CASSQTYLANEKLFF. In nucleotides, the CDR3 is TGTGCCAGCAGCCAAACGTACTTGGCTAATGAAAAACTGTTTTTT.